A single sample gave rise to the 8 T cell receptor beta chains below, sequenced in a study of T cell repertoires in cytomegalovirus infection. MiXCR, run by TCRdb on the reads, gives a single entry per CDR3 protein. Of approximately 250,000 distinct CDR3 sequences listed, 9% to 15% are singletons. Sequenced sample: PBMCs. Receptors were obtained from a human donor in good health (CMV status not recorded). Some clones in this sample may be carry-over from other donors' samples.

Ten or more counts support this clonotype. This chain links TRBV4-3 with TRBJ1-2; no clear D gene. Germline CDR1 reads LGHNA; CDR2 reads YSLEER. The ends were cut back, 4 bases at V and 3 bases at J, with 9 bases in the middle. There are 13 residues in the CDR3. The CDR3 region has the DNA TGCGCCAGCAGCCCGGGGTTAGACTATGGCTACACCTTC. This translates into CASSPGLDYGYTF.

This clonotype was seen ten or more times. V gene TRBV7-8 combines with J gene TRBJ2-1, with 10 bases aligning to TRBD2. Germline V gene lookup returns CDR1 SGHVS and CDR2 FQNEAQ. V was clipped by 0 bases and J by 3 bases; unmatched bases: 5. The CDR3 consists of 17 residues. CDR3 bases: TGTGCCAGCAGCTTAGCCGGGACTAGCGCGAACTACAATGAGCAGTTCTTC. Translating it yields CASSLAGTSANYNEQFF.

This clonotype was recorded many times. The gene calls are TRBV19 and TRBJ2-2; no clear D gene. V was clipped by 5 bases and J by 4 bases, with 14 bases between them. Germline V gene data show CDR1 as LNHDA and CDR2 as SQIVND (reference sequence). The CDR3 runs 15 residues. The CDR3 protein is CASSPGRTGTGELFF. Written as DNA, the CDR3 is TGTGCCAGTAGTCCCGGGCGTACGGGCACCGGGGAGCTGTTTTTT.

The rearrangement links TRBV20-1 to TRBJ2-1, with 12 nucleotides matching TRBD2. The CDR3 contains 14 residues. Trimming at V came to 4 bases and at J to 6 bases, leaving 4 bases not matched to a gene. The germline gives CDR1 DFQATT, CDR2 SNEGSKA (reference sequence). CDR3 DNA: TGCAGTGCTACCCAGACTAGCGGGAGCAATGAGCAGTTCTTC. It specifies CSATQTSGSNEQFF.

This clonotype was seen a handful of times. The gene calls are TRBV6-6 and TRBJ2-2; tentative D call: TRBD2 (6 bases). V dropped 0 bases and J dropped 4 bases, with 15 bases sitting between them. Germline CDR1 is MNHNY and CDR2 is SVGAGI (reference sequence). The CDR3 runs 17 residues. The CDR3 DNA reads TGTGCCAGCAGTTACTCGGGCGGGGCAGGGTCCACCGGGGAGCTGTTTTTT. It encodes CASSYSGGAGSTGELFF.

This clonotype was detected a few times. The chain uses TRBV2 and TRBJ1-1; D remains unclear. The germline V gene has CDR1 SNHLY and CDR2 FYNNEI. The CDR3 runs 14 residues. Trimming stripped 5 bases from V and 1 base from J, with 11 bases between. The CDR3 loop is CASSRFGENTEAFF. For the CDR3, the DNA is TGTGCCAGCAGTCGGTTCGGGGAGAACACTGAAGCTTTCTTT.

The chain couples TRBV19 to TRBJ1-2; TRBD1 matches 7 bases. The CDR3 covers 14 residues. Losses at the gene ends were 5 bases for V and 5 bases for J; bases not matched to a gene: 8. The germline gives CDR1 LNHDA, CDR2 SQIVND (reference sequence). The CDR3 nucleotides read TGTGCCAGTAGTCCCCAGACCAGGGGGTATGGCTACACCTTC. Translated, it gives CASSPQTRGYGYTF.

This clonotype showed up many times. V and J are TRBV7-2 and TRBJ1-2; D unresolved. The CDR3 loop spans 13 amino acids. The V gene's germline CDR1 is SGHTA and CDR2 FQGNSA. V was pared by 1 base and J by 4 bases, with 7 bases between. CDR3 residues: CASSLERRYGYTF. The CDR3 DNA sequence: TGTGCCAGCAGCTTAGAGCGTCGCTATGGCTACACCTTC.